The source of this T cell receptor (beta chain) is a study of blood T cell repertoires in COVID-19. For the study at large: The study drew acute and convalescent COVID-19 samples from the United States, Italy and Spain. From T cells, B-cell-depleted T cells, or PBMCs came the material, which was cDNA or gDNA.

Clinical history as reported by participants underpinned cohort assignment. The table came from immunoSEQ multiplex PCR; TCRdb's copy has only in-frame clones and leaves some out. The table shows about 82,000 clones, with about 89% occurring only once. Germline values: CDR1 SGHRS, CDR2 YFSETQ. The V segment lost 1 base and the J segment 4 bases; nucleotides outside the gene matches: 8. The CDR3 totals 17 residues. This clonotype was sampled from a woman in her forties or fifties with acute COVID-19. The J gene is TRBJ2-1, the V gene TRBV5-1, with 10 bases aligning to TRBD2. Sequencing was done on a sample of PBMCs or T cells enriched from blood (not recorded which). Here the CDR3 DNA reads TGCGCCAGCAGCTTGTGGGAGCGGGGGGGCCGTTACAATGAGCAGTTCTTC. It codes for CASSLWERGGRYNEQFF.